What follows describes a single T cell receptor beta chain. These data are taken from a study of blood T cell repertoires in COVID-19. Here immunoSEQ multiplex PCR was the method, and the copy in TCRdb shows in-frame clones only, minus some. The sample records fewer than 20,000 clones, around nine tenths being singletons. CDR1 is SGHTA and CDR2 is FQGTGA in the germline V gene. The CDR3 has 16 residues. V lost 2 bases and J 4 bases, leaving 18 bases between the germline ends. The V call is TRBV7-3, the J call TRBJ2-7; D might be TRBD2 (7 bases). Material: peripheral blood. This sequence originates from a human donor in a cohort sampled during active COVID-19. As DNA, the CDR3 is TGTGCCAGCAGCTTAGACGGGGCGGGGGCAAATTACGAGCAGTACTTC. Protein product: CASSLDGAGANYEQYF.